These T cell receptor beta chains were read from a single sample in a study of technical replicates of blood from several donors. Produced via immunoSEQ multiplex PCR; TCRdb's table is partial and in-frame only. The table has about 84,000 clones, 97% seen once. The sequencing sample was made of T cells isolated from PBMCs. Receptors were obtained from a human donor in good health. CDR3s include the opening cysteine and the closing phenylalanine or tryptophan. Fields, in order: clone size, V gene, J gene, CDR3 protein. Size is omitted from some rows. Given values are once, few, many or a class for expanded clones.

.	TRBV28	TRBJ2-2	CASSWEGLLTGELFF
.	TRBV9	TRBJ1-6	CASSPPDNSPLHF
.	TRBV28	TRBJ2-7	CASGTIYRGATVYEQYF
.	TRBV5-1	TRBJ1-1	CASRLGLTNTEAFF
.	TRBV19	TRBJ1-1	CASSIEPGATEAFF
.	TRBV4-1	TRBJ2-3	CASRLDRGYTDTQYF
.	TRBV28	TRBJ2-5	CASSSSGTGLETQYF
.	TRBV6-5	TRBJ2-2	CASSPGVTGELFF
.	TRBV7-9	TRBJ2-7	CASSLVAFSYEQYF
few	TRBV9	TRBJ1-2	CASSRQGTDGYTF
.	TRBV29-1	TRBJ1-1	CSVTQGAGDTEAFF
.	TRBV28	TRBJ2-1	CASSLDTYNEQFF
.	TRBV9	TRBJ1-1	CASSEGGRWGTEAFF
.	TRBV5-1	TRBJ1-2	CASSLPGINYGYTF
.	TRBV15	TRBJ2-7	CATSRAGGSYEQYF
.	TRBV12-5	TRBJ1-4	CASGLLGGEDEKLFF
.	TRBV25-1	TRBJ2-5	CASSRGQGVIQETQYF
.	TRBV4-1	TRBJ2-3	CASSPRSGGPQFTDTQYF
.	TRBV29-1	TRBJ2-5	CSVERQGKETQYF
once	TRBV27	TRBJ1-1	CASSPSTGGRLTEAFF
.	TRBV6-5	TRBJ2-7	CASSYAPGTGIDEQYF
.	TRBV5-6	TRBJ1-6	CASSSGQNSPLHF
once	TRBV19	TRBJ1-2	CASSRVTGDLWDGYTF
.	TRBV30	TRBJ1-1	CAWRVTGSNTEAFF
.	TRBV28	TRBJ1-1	CASSLWGVVNTGGEGAFF
.	TRBV5-1	TRBJ2-2	CASSYSQYRGGRTGELFF
.	TRBV6-5	TRBJ2-2	CASRSSGTSGWELFF
once	TRBV7-6	TRBJ2-5	CASSLVWRAEGTQYF
once	TRBV29-1	TRBJ1-1	CSAGQGASNTEAFF